The 15 T cell receptor beta chains below come from one sample, sequenced in a study of T cell repertoires in cytomegalovirus infection (dated by TCRdb to the late 2010s). This specimen's treatment or condition label, per the study, means: in vitro stimulation with specific CMV peptide epitopes to enrich CMV-specific T cells. Their recognized antigens are unknown. The sequencing machine was an Illumina HiSeq 1500. TCRdb trimmed public reads at Q25 via fastp, called clones via MiXCR and kept in-frame beta chains. Here each entry gathers all rows of one CDR3 protein and keeps the most common genes and DNA. This sample gives hundreds of thousands of distinct CDR3 sequences in total; 40% to 50% of them show up just once. Of the sample, around 45% falls within the top ten clones. The source was cultured PBMCs, collected from culture after CMV antigen stimulation. The receptors derive from a human donor in good health (CMV status not recorded). Some clones in this sample may be carry-over from other donors' samples.

The chain has TRBV6-1 and TRBJ2-7; 8 bases align to TRBD2. Germline-derived CDR1 and CDR2 are MNHNS and SASEGT. The CDR3 is 14 amino acids. The V and J ends lost 9 bases and 0 bases, in that order; junction bases with no gene match: 7. CDR3 DNA: TGTGCCAGTGCCATTAGCGGGACCTCCTACGAGCAGTACTTC. Translation gives CASAISGTSYEQYF.

This clonotype was seen only once. V is TRBV12-3 or TRBV12-4 and J is TRBJ1-6; TRBD1 agrees at 7 bases. Losses at the gene ends were 6 bases for V and 6 bases for J; bases not matched to a gene: 5. The CDR3 extends over 14 amino acids. The CDR3 region has the DNA TGTGCCAGCAGACGGGACAGCAGTAATTCACCCCTCCACTTT. Its protein is CASRRDSSNSPLHF.

The DNA for the CDR3 is TGCAGTGCTACCCCCCAAGAGACCCAGTACTTC. Its translation is CSATPQETQYF. The V and J genes are TRBV20-1 and TRBJ2-5; the D is unclear. CDR1 DFQATT and CDR2 SNEGSKA come from the germline V gene (reference sequence). Trimming removed 4 bases at V and 1 base at J, with 4 bases between. This CDR3 spans 11 amino acids.

In its sample, this clonotype was seen a few times. V usage is TRBV19 and J usage is TRBJ2-7; a weak D match, TRBD1 (6 bases). V was trimmed by 4 bases and J by 6 bases, leaving 16 bases between them. Germline V gives CDR1 LNHDA, CDR2 SQIVND (reference sequence). This CDR3 region has 14 residues. The CDR3 nucleotides are TGTGCCAGTAGTACCCTCGACAGGCAGCGCGAGCAGTACTTC. Residues: CASSTLDRQREQYF. Based on the CDR3 plus reference TRBV19 and TRBJ2-7, the full variable domain is DGGITQSPKYLFRKEGQNVTLSCEQNLNHDAMYWYRQDPGQGLRLIYYSQIVNDFQKGDIAEGYSVSREKKESFPLTVTSAQKNPTAFYLCASSTLDRQREQYFGPGTRLTVT.

This clonotype was seen a few times. The chain has TRBV4-1 and TRBJ1-1; a weak D match, TRBD1 (5 bases). Germline lookup yields CDR1 MGHRA and CDR2 YSYEKL. The CDR3 contains 13 residues. V lost 4 bases and J lost 5, with 11 bases in between. CDR3 nucleotides: TGCGCCAGCAGCCGGAAAGGACAAACTGAAGCTTTCTTT. Amino acid sequence: CASSRKGQTEAFF.

This clonotype was counted between two and nine times. The rearrangement links TRBV6-5 to TRBJ1-1; no clear D gene. This CDR3 has 13 residues. The V and J ends lost 7 bases and 4 bases respectively, with 13 bases between them. Germline V gene data show CDR1 as MNHEY and CDR2 as SVGAGI. CDR3 sequence (DNA): TGTGCCAGCATTAAACCGGGAACCACTGAAGCTTTCTTT. Amino acid sequence: CASIKPGTTEAFF.

The chain's CDR3 is CASSSALGANVLTF. For the CDR3, the DNA is TGTGCCAGCAGTTCGGCCCTAGGGGCCAACGTCCTGACTTTC. The chain uses TRBV28 and TRBJ2-6; D remains ambiguous. The CDR3 runs to 14 residues. Trimming left V 4 bases short and J 4 bases short, with 8 bases between. From germline, CDR1 is MDHEN and CDR2 SYDVKM.

This chain connects TRBV7-6 to TRBJ2-1, with D possibly TRBD2 on 5 matching bases. The V gene's germline CDR1 is SGHVS and CDR2 FNYEAQ. This CDR3 spans 16 amino acids. The germline V and J ends were trimmed by 5 bases and 7 bases, with 21 bases remaining between them. CDR3 protein: CASSPRSRRADNEQFF. DNA of the CDR3: TGTGCCAGCAGCCCACGTTCACGGCGGGCCGATAATGAGCAGTTCTTC.

The gene calls are TRBV27 and TRBJ2-1; perhaps TRBD2 as D (6 bases). Trimming left V 4 bases short and J 6 bases short, with 10 bases between. Germline V gene data show CDR1 as MNHEY and CDR2 as SMNVEV (reference sequence). The CDR3 consists of 13 residues. CDR3 DNA sequence: TGTGCCAGCAGTTCAACGACTAGCAATGAGCAGTTCTTC. As protein: CASSSTTSNEQFF.

The chain links TRBV7-9 to TRBJ1-2, with a tentative D call TRBD1 (6 bases). The CDR3 runs 14 residues. CDR1 is SEHNR and CDR2 is FQNEAQ in the germline V gene (reference sequence). V lost 4 bases and J 2 bases, leaving 11 bases between the germline ends. CDR3 sequence (DNA): TGTGCCAGCAGCTCCGCAGGGGTGAACTATGGCTACACCTTC. Amino acids: CASSSAGVNYGYTF.

This clonotype showed up just a few times. The genes are TRBV28 and TRBJ2-3; no clear D. The germline V gene has CDR1 MDHEN and CDR2 SYDVKM. CDR3 length equals 13 residues. The V end lost 2 bases, the J end lost 3 bases, and 6 bases lay between the germline ends. CDR3 sequence: CASSLRWTDTQYF. CDR3 coding DNA: TGTGCCAGCAGTTTAAGGTGGACAGATACGCAGTATTTT.

The chain carries TRBV7-9 and TRBJ1-6; D is perhaps TRBD1 (5 bases). Trimming shortened V by 5 bases and J by 14 bases, and 19 bases separated the two germline ends. The CDR3 runs 14 residues. CDR1 SEHNR and CDR2 FQNEAQ come from the germline V gene (reference sequence). The CDR3 reads CASSPWQGPTSLHF. In nucleotides, the CDR3 is TGTGCCAGCAGCCCATGGCAGGGTCCCACCTCCCTCCACTTT. Supplemented by reference TRBV7-9 and TRBJ1-6, the full variable domain reads DTGVSQNPRHKITKRGQNVTFRCDPISEHNRLYWYRQTLGQGPEFLTYFQNEAQLEKSRLLSDRFSAERPKGSFSTLEIQRTEQGDSAMYLCASSPWQGPTSLHFGNGTRLTVT.

The rearrangement joins TRBV4-2 to TRBJ2-7; maybe TRBD2 (6 bases). Germline V CDR1 and CDR2: LGHNA, YNFKEQ. The CDR3 loop spans 14 amino acids. V was pared by 1 base and J by 3 bases, with 10 bases between. The DNA of the CDR3 is TGTGCCAGCAGCCAAGGCTTGGGGGGCTACGAGCAGTACTTC. Amino acid sequence: CASSQGLGGYEQYF.

This chain joins TRBV4-1 and TRBJ2-5, with 13 bases lining up with TRBD2. The germline V gene encodes CDR1 MGHRA and CDR2 YSYEKL. V dropped 0 bases and J dropped 7; count of bases not matched to a gene: 8. The CDR3 runs 17 residues. The CDR3 sequence is CASSQDRLAGGRGTQYF. CDR3 nucleotides: TGCGCCAGCAGCCAAGATCGACTAGCGGGAGGCCGGGGGACCCAGTACTTC.

The rearrangement joins TRBV6-2 or TRBV6-3 to TRBJ2-3; D may be TRBD1 or TRBD2 (5 bases each). V was pared by 6 bases and J by 4 bases, with 17 bases between. The CDR3 is made up of 15 amino acids. Per germline, CDR1 MNHEY and CDR2 SVGEGT. In DNA form, the CDR3 reads TGTGCCAGCAGAGAAGGGACCCTTCCCGCAGATACGCAGTATTTT. It codes for CASREGTLPADTQYF.